This is a list of T cell receptor beta chains from one sample in a study of T cells after yellow fever vaccination. From the 5' RACE reads, TCRdb called clonotypes with MiXCR, one entry per CDR3 protein. The table records about 22,000 distinct CDR3 sequences, roughly 5.5% of them present only once. Here the sequenced sample was PBMCs, either bulk or a sorted T-cell subset (CD4+, CD8+, memory, or dextramer-sorted; not recorded which), taken roughly seven weeks after the first yellow fever vaccination. Every receptor here comes from a man between 18 and 29 years old who received the YFV17D yellow fever vaccine. The CDR3 runs from the conserved cysteine through the conserved F or W. Fields, in order: D gene, V gene, J gene, CDR3 length, clone size, CDR3 protein, CDR3 DNA. D genes are given only for firm matches. Size is stated as once, few or many counts, or a class when the clone is expanded.

D gene: NA
V gene: TRBV6-6
J gene: TRBJ1-2
CDR3 length: 13
clone size: many
CDR3 protein: CAARSLGDYGYTF
CDR3 DNA: TGTGCCGCACGGTCCCTAGGGGACTATGGCTACACCTTC

D gene: NA
V gene: TRBV27
J gene: TRBJ2-5
CDR3 length: 14
clone size: many
CDR3 protein: CASSLSPTKGTQYF
CDR3 DNA: TGTGCCAGCAGTTTATCCCCCACCAAGGGAACCCAGTACTTC

D gene: NA
V gene: TRBV20-1
J gene: TRBJ2-3
CDR3 length: 12
clone size: many
CDR3 protein: CSARGSWDTQYF
CDR3 DNA: TGCAGTGCTAGAGGGTCGTGGGATACGCAGTATTTT

D gene: TRBD2
V gene: TRBV20-1
J gene: TRBJ2-1
CDR3 length: 14
clone size: many
CDR3 protein: CSVLSGGAYNEQFF
CDR3 DNA: TGCAGTGTTCTTAGCGGGGGGGCCTACAATGAGCAGTTCTTC

D gene: NA
V gene: TRBV3-1
J gene: TRBJ2-3
CDR3 length: 14
clone size: many
CDR3 protein: CASSQSVAANTQYF
CDR3 DNA: TGTGCCAGCAGTCAAAGTGTTGCGGCAAATACGCAGTATTTT

D gene: TRBD1
V gene: TRBV5-4
J gene: TRBJ2-1
CDR3 length: 14
clone size: many
CDR3 protein: CATEQGARNNEQFF
CDR3 DNA: TGTGCCACCGAACAGGGGGCCCGTAACAATGAGCAGTTCTTC

D gene: TRBD1
V gene: TRBV5-4
J gene: TRBJ1-1
CDR3 length: 14
clone size: many
CDR3 protein: CASSPGQGGTEAFF
CDR3 DNA: TGTGCCAGCAGTCCGGGACAGGGTGGAACTGAAGCTTTCTTT

D gene: NA
V gene: TRBV29-1
J gene: TRBJ1-1
CDR3 length: 12
clone size: many
CDR3 protein: CSVRLLNTEAFF
CDR3 DNA: TGCAGCGTTCGACTCTTGAACACTGAAGCTTTCTTT

D gene: NA
V gene: TRBV19
J gene: TRBJ2-5
CDR3 length: 12
clone size: many
CDR3 protein: CASSGEEETQYF
CDR3 DNA: TGTGCCAGTTCGGGGGAGGAAGAGACCCAGTACTTC

D gene: NA
V gene: TRBV19
J gene: TRBJ1-5
CDR3 length: 13
clone size: many
CDR3 protein: CASSIEGRQPQHF
CDR3 DNA: TGTGCCAGTAGTATAGAGGGCAGACAGCCCCAGCATTTT

D gene: NA
V gene: TRBV27
J gene: TRBJ2-7
CDR3 length: 13
clone size: many
CDR3 protein: CASSLSMGNEQYF
CDR3 DNA: TGTGCCAGCAGTTTATCTATGGGGAACGAGCAGTACTTC

D gene: TRBD1
V gene: TRBV6-5
J gene: TRBJ2-5
CDR3 length: 15
clone size: many
CDR3 protein: CASSYSTGGGKTQYF
CDR3 DNA: TGTGCCAGCAGTTACTCGACAGGGGGCGGGAAGACCCAGTACTTC

D gene: TRBD1
V gene: TRBV7-2
J gene: TRBJ1-1
CDR3 length: 14
clone size: many
CDR3 protein: CASSNRQGDTEAFF
CDR3 DNA: TGTGCCAGCAGCAATCGACAGGGGGACACTGAAGCTTTCTTT

D gene: NA
V gene: TRBV18
J gene: TRBJ2-5
CDR3 length: 13
clone size: many
CDR3 protein: CASSPAGSETQYF
CDR3 DNA: TGTGCCAGCTCACCAGCGGGGAGCGAGACCCAGTACTTC

D gene: NA
V gene: TRBV18
J gene: TRBJ2-5
CDR3 length: 14
clone size: many
CDR3 protein: CASSLKGASETQYF
CDR3 DNA: TGTGCCAGCTCACTCAAGGGTGCATCGGAGACCCAGTACTTC

D gene: TRBD1
V gene: TRBV29-1
J gene: TRBJ2-7
CDR3 length: 14
clone size: many
CDR3 protein: CSVERDRGKDEQYF
CDR3 DNA: TGCAGCGTTGAGAGGGACAGGGGGAAAGACGAGCAGTACTTC

D gene: NA
V gene: TRBV5-4
J gene: TRBJ2-2
CDR3 length: 12
clone size: many
CDR3 protein: CASSVPAGELFF
CDR3 DNA: TGTGCCAGCAGCGTACCAGCCGGGGAGCTGTTTTTT

D gene: NA
V gene: TRBV20-1
J gene: TRBJ2-1
CDR3 length: 11
clone size: many
CDR3 protein: CSARGGNEQFF
CDR3 DNA: TGCAGTGCTAGAGGTGGAAATGAGCAGTTCTTC

D gene: NA
V gene: TRBV3-1
J gene: TRBJ2-3
CDR3 length: 13
clone size: many
CDR3 protein: CASSQVLTDTQYF
CDR3 DNA: TGTGCCAGCAGCCAAGTCTTAACAGATACGCAGTATTTT

D gene: NA
V gene: TRBV5-1
J gene: TRBJ1-3
CDR3 length: 13
clone size: many
CDR3 protein: CASSLGAGNTIYF
CDR3 DNA: TGCGCCAGCAGCTTGGGGGCTGGAAACACCATATATTTT

D gene: NA
V gene: TRBV2
J gene: TRBJ1-4
CDR3 length: 12
clone size: many
CDR3 protein: CASSPLETGVHF
CDR3 DNA: TGTGCCAGCAGTCCCTTGGAGACGGGTGTCCATTTT

D gene: NA
V gene: TRBV13
J gene: TRBJ1-1
CDR3 length: 15
clone size: many
CDR3 protein: CASSLGRGENTEAFF
CDR3 DNA: TGTGCCAGCAGCTTAGGCCGGGGGGAGAACACTGAAGCTTTCTTT

D gene: NA
V gene: TRBV24-1
J gene: TRBJ2-1
CDR3 length: 14
clone size: many
CDR3 protein: CATSDTTRYNEQFF
CDR3 DNA: TGTGCCACCAGTGATACAACTCGTTACAATGAGCAGTTCTTC

D gene: NA
V gene: TRBV2
J gene: TRBJ2-4
CDR3 length: 11
clone size: many
CDR3 protein: CASSGERIQYF
CDR3 DNA: TGTGCCAGCAGCGGGGAGAGGATTCAGTACTTC

D gene: NA
V gene: TRBV6-1
J gene: TRBJ1-6
CDR3 length: 16
clone size: many
CDR3 protein: CASSKQGLIENSPLHF
CDR3 DNA: TGTGCCAGCAGTAAACAGGGTTTAATCGAGAATTCACCCCTCCACTTT

D gene: NA
V gene: TRBV30
J gene: TRBJ2-2
CDR3 length: 14
clone size: many
CDR3 protein: CAWSAAPESGELFF
CDR3 DNA: TGTGCCTGGAGTGCGGCTCCGGAGTCCGGGGAGCTGTTTTTT

D gene: NA
V gene: TRBV14
J gene: TRBJ2-1
CDR3 length: 13
clone size: many
CDR3 protein: CASSLSGPNEQFF
CDR3 DNA: TGTGCCAGCAGCCTTAGCGGTCCCAATGAGCAGTTCTTC

D gene: NA
V gene: TRBV27
J gene: TRBJ1-1
CDR3 length: 14
clone size: many
CDR3 protein: CASRRGFGHTEAFF
CDR3 DNA: TGTGCCAGCAGGCGGGGGTTTGGGCACACTGAAGCTTTCTTT

D gene: TRBD1
V gene: TRBV6-4
J gene: TRBJ2-3
CDR3 length: 14
clone size: many
CDR3 protein: CASSKDRLADTQYF
CDR3 DNA: TGTGCCAGCAGTAAGGACAGGTTGGCAGATACGCAGTATTTT

D gene: NA
V gene: TRBV11-2
J gene: TRBJ1-1
CDR3 length: 16
clone size: many
CDR3 protein: CASSLGLGPRGTEAFF
CDR3 DNA: TGTGCCAGCAGCTTAGGGCTGGGACCCCGGGGCACTGAAGCTTTCTTT

D gene: NA
V gene: TRBV7-6
J gene: TRBJ2-1
CDR3 length: 14
clone size: many
CDR3 protein: CASSKQGNHNEQFF
CDR3 DNA: TGTGCCAGCAGCAAACAGGGCAACCACAATGAGCAGTTCTTC

D gene: NA
V gene: TRBV10-3
J gene: TRBJ1-2
CDR3 length: 13
clone size: many
CDR3 protein: CAISESIEDGYTF
CDR3 DNA: TGTGCCATCAGTGAGTCGATAGAGGATGGCTACACCTTC

D gene: NA
V gene: TRBV6-5
J gene: TRBJ1-3
CDR3 length: 14
clone size: many
CDR3 protein: CASSYGHSGNTIYF
CDR3 DNA: TGTGCCAGCAGTTACGGACACTCTGGAAACACCATATATTTT

D gene: TRBD1
V gene: TRBV7-2
J gene: TRBJ2-6
CDR3 length: 17
clone size: many
CDR3 protein: CASSPGQDRSGANVLTF
CDR3 DNA: TGTGCCAGCAGCCCAGGACAGGACCGCTCTGGGGCCAACGTCCTGACTTTC

D gene: TRBD2
V gene: TRBV9
J gene: TRBJ2-3
CDR3 length: 15
clone size: many
CDR3 protein: CASSAGLVPADTQYF
CDR3 DNA: TGTGCCAGCAGCGCCGGACTAGTACCCGCAGATACGCAGTATTTT